These 26 T cell receptor beta chains were sequenced from one sample in a study of blood T cell repertoires in COVID-19 (dated by TCRdb to 2019 to 2021). The receptor library was made with the immunoSEQ multiplex PCR assay. TCRdb limited this immuneACCESS table to in-frame rearrangements with V and J called. A share of clones is missing; checked studies link under half to unresolved V genes, and the rest is unexplained. This sample lists under 300,000 clones; around 87% were detected once. The leading ten clones occupy around 7.3% of the sample. Sequencing used peripheral blood. The source is an older woman with active or convalescent COVID-19.

This clone was found a few times. V is TRBV18 and J is TRBJ2-3, with 8 bases lining up with TRBD1. Germline V lookup: CDR1 KGHSH, CDR2 LQKENI. This CDR3 is 15 amino acids long. V lost 3 bases and J lost 1; bases outside the gene matches: 3. The CDR3 is CASSPGQGGTDTQYF. The CDR3 region has the DNA TGTGCCAGCTCACCCGGACAGGGTGGCACAGATACGCAGTATTTT.

The chain is built from TRBV5-1 and TRBJ2-1; 7 positions agree with TRBD2. V lost 9 bases, J lost 5 bases, and 14 bases stayed unmatched. The CDR3 has 15 residues. Looked up from germline, CDR1 is SGHRS and CDR2 is YFSETQ. The CDR3, as DNA: TGCGCCACCAGGCCGGTCGCGGGGGTGGACAATGAGCAGTTCTTC. Residues: CATRPVAGVDNEQFF.

The V and J genes are TRBV11-3 and TRBJ1-4; 10 bases fit TRBD1. Germline CDR1 SGHNT, CDR2 YENEEA. Trimming removed 6 bases from V and 3 bases from J; junction bases left unmatched: 19. The CDR3 runs 20 residues. CDR3 nucleotides: TGTGCCAGCAGAGCGCCCCCCTGGACAGGGGGGAAGTGGGCTAATGAAAAACTGTTTTTT. Protein: CASRAPPWTGGKWANEKLFF.

The chain employs TRBV19 and TRBJ2-7; 8 bases are a match to TRBD1. This CDR3 spans 13 amino acids. The V segment lost 5 bases and the J segment 7 bases; nucleotides outside the gene matches: 7. Germline V lookup: CDR1 LNHDA, CDR2 SQIVND (reference sequence). CDR3 loop: CASSPRQGMEQYF. DNA of the CDR3: TGTGCCAGTAGTCCGCGACAGGGGATGGAGCAGTACTTC.

The CDR3 nucleotides are TGTGCCACCAGTGACTCTGGGAGGGAGGGTGAAGCTTTCTTT. Translated: CATSDSGREGEAFF. The rearrangement links TRBV24-1 to TRBJ1-1; D not certain. The CDR3 has 14 residues. The V gene lost 4 bases and the J gene lost 7 bases, with 15 bases spanning the gap. Germline V gene lookup returns CDR1 KGHDR and CDR2 SFDVKD.

This rearrangement joins TRBV18 to TRBJ2-1; a weak D match, TRBD2 (7 bases). Trimming cost V 7 bases and J 4 bases, with 20 bases left between them. This CDR3 has 16 amino acids. CDR1 is KGHSH and CDR2 is LQKENI in the germline V gene. The CDR3 loop is CASFPRAGALYNEQFF. As DNA, the CDR3 is TGTGCCAGCTTCCCTCGGGCGGGGGCCCTTTACAATGAGCAGTTCTTC.

This clone has a single count. In DNA, the CDR3 is TGTGCCAGCAGCCTCGGAGGTGGAGAGACCCAGTACTTC. Protein: CASSLGGGETQYF. V is TRBV11-3 and J is TRBJ2-5, with a possible D match to TRBD2 (5 bases). CDR1 is SGHNT and CDR2 is YENEEA in the germline V gene. The CDR3 runs 13 residues. The V end was cut by 5 bases, the J end by 4 bases, with 11 bases between.

The V gene is TRBV29-1, the J gene TRBJ2-1, with D maybe TRBD1 (6 bases). Trimming shortened V by 7 bases and J by 6 bases, and 13 bases separated the two germline ends. This CDR3 region has 12 residues. In germline, CDR1 is SQVTM, CDR2 ANQGSEA. Here the CDR3 reads CSAMGTSNEQFF. In nucleotides, the CDR3 is TGCAGCGCTATGGGGACAAGCAATGAGCAGTTCTTC.

For the CDR3, the DNA is TGTGCCAGCAGTTTAACCCCGCGGGCGCGCTCTTTTGAAGCTTTCTTT. Translation: CASSLTPRARSFEAFF. The genes are TRBV27 and TRBJ1-1, with D unresolved. Germline V gives CDR1 MNHEY, CDR2 SMNVEV (reference sequence). V was pared by 2 bases and J by 7 bases, with 20 bases between. CDR3 length equals 16 residues.

J is TRBJ2-7 and V is TRBV7-2, with a tentative D call TRBD2 (6 bases). CDR3 size: 15 residues. The V gene lost 1 base and the J gene lost 4 bases, with 14 bases spanning the gap. Germline CDR1 SGHTA, CDR2 FQGNSA. The CDR3 loop is CASSLGEPGVYEQYF. The CDR3 DNA follows: TGTGCCAGCAGCTTAGGGGAGCCGGGGGTTTACGAGCAGTACTTC.

The chain has TRBV7-9 and TRBJ2-1; weak D call: TRBD1 (5 bases). V lost 3 bases, J lost 9 bases, and 18 bases lay in between. Germline V gene sequence: CDR1 SEHNR, CDR2 FQNEAQ (reference sequence). CDR3 length: 15 residues. CDR3 coding DNA: TGTGCCAGCAGCTTGGAACAGGTTTTAACCGGTGAGCAGTTCTTC. Its translation is CASSLEQVLTGEQFF.

This clone was counted a few times. This chain uses TRBV18 with TRBJ2-7; 7 bases map to TRBD1. Per the germline V gene, CDR1 is KGHSH and CDR2 is LQKENI. This CDR3 spans 14 amino acids. Unmatched junction bases numbered 6, after V lost 3 bases and J lost 4 bases. In DNA form, the CDR3 reads TGTGCCAGCTCACCCCCGGGACAGTCTTACGAGCAGTACTTC. Translated, it gives CASSPPGQSYEQYF.

J is TRBJ1-6 and V is TRBV7-2; TRBD1 matches at 7 bases. CDR3 size: 15 residues. CDR1 and CDR2 (germline): SGHTA, FQGNSA. V was pared by 0 bases and J by 7 bases, with 3 bases of the junction left unmatched. This chain's CDR3 is CASSLAQGGNSPLHF. The CDR3 nucleotides are TGTGCCAGCAGCTTAGCGCAGGGGGGAAATTCACCCCTCCACTTT.

DNA for the CDR3: TGTGCCAGCAGCTTAGATGTCTATAGCAATCAGCCCCAGCATTTT. This sequence encodes CASSLDVYSNQPQHF. This rearrangement joins TRBV7-2 to TRBJ1-5; D gene uncertain. Germline CDR1 is SGHTA and CDR2 is FQGNSA. The CDR3 length is 15 residues. The V end lost 1 base, the J end lost 0 bases, and 7 bases lay between the germline ends.

The chain recombines TRBV10-1 with TRBJ1-2; perhaps TRBD1 as D (6 bases). Trimming left V 5 bases short and J 4 bases short, with 11 bases between. CDR3 length: 13 residues. Germline V gives CDR1 WNHNN, CDR2 SYGVQD (reference sequence). CDR3: CASSPGHSYGYTF. The CDR3 coding sequence is TGCGCCAGCAGTCCGGGACACTCCTATGGCTACACCTTC.

V usage is TRBV4-3 and J usage is TRBJ2-5, with D perhaps matching TRBD1 (6 bases). CDR1 and CDR2 from the germline V gene are LGHNA and YSLEER. V was trimmed by 1 base and J by 4 bases, leaving 13 bases between them. The CDR3 contains 15 residues. CDR3 amino acids: CASSQGAVGGETQYF. CDR3 coding DNA: TGCGCCAGCAGCCAAGGAGCCGTAGGGGGAGAGACCCAGTACTTC.

The V and J genes are TRBV5-6 and TRBJ2-5; 8 bases agree with TRBD1. With 6 bases clipped from V and 4 bases from J, the junction kept 14 bases outside the gene matches. Per germline, CDR1 SGHDT and CDR2 YYEEEE. The CDR3 contains 16 residues. CDR3 sequence (DNA): TGTGCCAGCACCATCTCCCTGACAGGGGCACCAGAGACCCAGTACTTC. Its protein product is CASTISLTGAPETQYF.

The J gene is TRBJ1-5, the V gene TRBV19; 8 bases match TRBD1. CDR1 LNHDA and CDR2 SQIVND come from the germline V gene (reference sequence). Germline trimming cut 3 bases from V and 6 bases from J; bases unmatched to any gene: 7. The length of the CDR3 is 15 residues. The CDR3 DNA sequence: TGTGCCAGTAGTATTTACCAGGGGGCTATTCAGCCCCAGCATTTT. Protein: CASSIYQGAIQPQHF.

V usage is TRBV3-1 (or the pseudogene TRBV3-2) and J usage is TRBJ1-4; perhaps TRBD1 as D (5 bases). V was pared by 0 bases and J by 10 bases, with 12 bases between. The CDR3 length is 14 residues. In germline, CDR1 is LGHDT, CDR2 YNNKEL (reference sequence). CDR3 coding DNA: TGTGCCAGCAGCCAAGAGGAGGGACCCTCAAAACTGTTTTTT. Its protein product is CASSQEEGPSKLFF.

This chain links TRBV7-2 with TRBJ1-4; D is undetermined. Germline V gives CDR1 SGHTA, CDR2 FQGNSA. V lost 2 bases and J 0 bases, leaving 7 bases between the germline ends. The CDR3 covers 15 residues. CDR3 protein: CASSLSVATNEKLFF. The CDR3 DNA sequence: TGTGCCAGCAGCTTAAGCGTTGCAACTAATGAAAAACTGTTTTTT.

The chain uses TRBV15 and TRBJ2-5; TRBD2 matches at 12 bases. Trimming took 7 bases from V and 5 from J; bases not matched to a gene: 8. This CDR3 has 15 residues. CDR1 and CDR2 from the germline V gene are LNHNV and YYDKDF (reference sequence). The CDR3 region has the DNA TGTGCCACCACGGGGCTAGCGGGGGGGCTGGAGACCCAGTACTTC. It encodes CATTGLAGGLETQYF.

The gene calls are TRBV3-1 (or the pseudogene TRBV3-2) and TRBJ1-6; no reliable D call. The CDR3 covers 14 residues. V was pared by 1 base and J by 6 bases, with 7 bases between. Germline CDR1 and CDR2: LGHDT and YNNKEL (reference sequence). The CDR3 DNA follows: TGTGCCAGCAGCCAAGTGACGGGTAATTCACCCCTCCACTTT. Translating it yields CASSQVTGNSPLHF.

This chain connects TRBV29-1 to TRBJ1-2; unclear D gene. This CDR3 comprises 13 residues. Trimming cost V 4 bases and J 4 bases, with 13 bases left between them. Germline V CDR1 and CDR2: SQVTM, ANQGSEA. CDR3 residues: CSVAIDKIYGYTF. For the CDR3, the DNA is TGCAGCGTTGCGATAGATAAGATCTATGGCTACACCTTC. The variable domain in full, completed from reference TRBV29-1 and TRBJ1-2, reads SAVISQKPSRDICQRGTSLTIQCQVDSQVTMMFWYRQQPGQSLTLIATANQGSEATYESGFVIDKFPISRPNLTFSTLTVSNMSPEDSSIYLCSVAIDKIYGYTFGSGTRLTVV.

The table lists this clone with a count of one. The chain recombines TRBV7-6 with TRBJ1-1, with 10 bases lining up with TRBD1. Germline CDR1 reads SGHVS; CDR2 reads FNYEAQ. This CDR3 is 15 amino acids long. Trimming removed 5 bases from V and 10 bases from J; junction bases left unmatched: 13. The CDR3 nucleotides read TGTGCCAGCAGCAGCGAGACGACAGGGGGCCTGGGAGCTTTCTTT. Translation gives CASSSETTGGLGAFF.

The J gene is TRBJ1-5, the V gene TRBV10-3; D perhaps matches TRBD1 (5 bases). Germline V gene lookup returns CDR1 ENHRY and CDR2 SYGVKD. Trimming took 2 bases from V and 5 from J, leaving 10 bases between them. This CDR3 region has 14 residues. CDR3 sequence: CAISEGDSYQPQHF. The CDR3, as DNA: TGTGCCATCAGTGAGGGAGACAGTTATCAGCCCCAGCATTTT.

The V gene is TRBV15, the J gene TRBJ1-5; D is uncertain. Between the trimmed V and J ends, which lost 3 bases and 7 bases, there was a span of 13 bases. The CDR3 consists of 14 residues. Germline V gene lookup returns CDR1 LNHNV and CDR2 YYDKDF (reference sequence). CDR3 in DNA: TGTGCCACCAGCAGCTACAGAAAAGAGCAGCCCCAGCATTTT. It is translated as CATSSYRKEQPQHF. The whole variable domain, filled in from reference TRBV15 and TRBJ1-5, reads DAMVIQNPRYQVTQFGKPVTLSCSQTLNHNVMYWYQQKSSQAPKLLFHYYDKDFNNEADTPDNFQSRRPNTSFCFLDIRSPGLGDTAMYLCATSSYRKEQPQHFGDGTRLSIL.